Below are 24 T cell receptor beta chains sequenced from a single sample in a study of T cells in Graves' hyperthyroidism and ophthalmopathy (dated by TCRdb to the late 2010s). The receptor library was made with multiplex PCR. Sequencing instrument: Illumina HiSeq 2000. The TCR beta CDR3 regions were amplified from the RNA transcripts. The TCR CDR3 was subjected to a first round of RT-PCR using the HTBI primer set and the Qiagen OneStep RT-PCR kit. TCRdb trimmed public reads at Q25 via fastp, called clones via MiXCR and kept in-frame beta chains. Each entry is one CDR3 protein sequence, shown with its most common DNA and genes. Recorded for this sample are some 350,000 distinct CDR3 sequences; 20% to 30% of them occurred a single time. Jointly, the top ten make up about 73% of the sample. The specimen was blood. Receptor source: a man aged 50 or older with Graves' hyperthyroidism.

The J gene is TRBJ1-1, the V gene TRBV27; D ambiguous. Germline V gives CDR1 MNHEY, CDR2 SMNVEV (reference sequence). The CDR3 runs 15 residues. Trimming cost V 3 bases and J 0 bases, with 11 bases left between them. CDR3 DNA sequence: TGTGCCAGCAGTTTGGATACATTGATGAACACTGAAGCTTTCTTT. This sequence encodes CASSLDTLMNTEAFF.

The V gene is TRBV15, the J gene TRBJ2-3; 9 nucleotides align to TRBD2. This CDR3 contains 16 residues. Germline CDR1 is LNHNV and CDR2 is YYDKDF (reference sequence). J gave up 6 bases and V 5 bases, and 12 bases lay outside the gene matches. CDR3 loop: CATSPASGRIGDTQYF. The CDR3 coding sequence is TGTGCCACCAGCCCAGCAAGCGGGAGGATAGGGGATACGCAGTATTTT. Supplemented by reference TRBV15 and TRBJ2-3, the full variable domain reads DAMVIQNPRYQVTQFGKPVTLSCSQTLNHNVMYWYQQKSSQAPKLLFHYYDKDFNNEADTPDNFQSRRPNTSFCFLDIRSPGLGDTAMYLCATSPASGRIGDTQYFGPGTRLTVL.

The chain recombines TRBV10-1 with TRBJ2-3; 10 bases agree with TRBD2. Germline V gene lookup returns CDR1 WNHNN and CDR2 SYGVQD (reference sequence). The CDR3 consists of 15 residues. Germline trimming cut 1 base from V and 4 bases from J; bases unmatched to any gene: 2. CDR3 sequence reads: CASSEYLAGADTQYF. CDR3 DNA: TGCGCCAGCAGTGAGTACCTAGCGGGAGCAGATACGCAGTATTTT.

The table lists this clonotype with a few counts. V gene TRBV20-1 combines with J gene TRBJ2-5; D is possibly TRBD1 (6 bases). Germline V lookup: CDR1 DFQATT, CDR2 SNEGSKA (reference sequence). Trimming cost V 2 bases and J 0 bases, with 10 bases left between them. The CDR3 runs 14 residues. CDR3 residues: CSARLGAHQETQYF. CDR3 bases: TGCAGTGCTAGATTGGGGGCCCACCAAGAGACCCAGTACTTC.

About this clonotype: The germline gene is not matched at one end of the junction; a read error may be the cause. This rearrangement joins TRBV7-3 to TRBJ2-3, with 13 bases fitting TRBD2. The germline gives CDR1 SGHTA, CDR2 FQGTGA. The CDR3 extends over 17 amino acids. The CDR3 DNA is TGTGCCAGCGGCTTAACGGGACTAGCGGGGCCCACAGATACGCAGTATTTT. Its protein is CASGLTGLAGPTDTQYF.

This clonotype was seen repeatedly, ten times or more. The chain is built from TRBV24-1 and TRBJ2-7, with 7 bases fitting TRBD2. The V and J ends lost 1 base and 6 bases, in that order; junction bases with no gene match: 8. In germline, CDR1 is KGHDR, CDR2 SFDVKD. This CDR3 spans 15 amino acids. The CDR3 loop reads CATSDFEAGRSEQYF. Here the CDR3 DNA reads TGTGCCACCAGTGATTTTGAAGCGGGAAGGTCCGAGCAGTACTTC.

V gene TRBV7-9 combines with J gene TRBJ2-1; D not certain. This CDR3 contains 12 residues. Germline values: CDR1 SEHNR, CDR2 FQNEAQ (reference sequence). Trimming took off 5 bases at V and 8 bases at J, with 10 bases between the two ends. The CDR3 loop reads CASSPVQDEQFF. The CDR3 coding sequence is TGTGCCAGCAGCCCAGTCCAAGATGAGCAGTTCTTC.

The CDR3 DNA reads TGTGCCAGCAGTTACTCGAGAGCAGCCTGGGGCTACACCTTC. It yields the protein CASSYSRAAWGYTF. This rearrangement joins TRBV6-2 or TRBV6-3 to TRBJ1-2; unclear D gene. The V gene lost 0 bases and the J gene lost 8 bases, with 13 bases spanning the gap. CDR1 MNHEY and CDR2 SVGEGT come from the germline V gene. CDR3 length: 14 amino acids.

The table lists this clonotype with a few counts. CDR3 amino acids: CASSMDGRWVNEQFF. The CDR3 DNA reads as TGTGCCAGTAGTATGGACGGGAGGTGGGTCAATGAGCAGTTCTTC. This chain joins TRBV19 and TRBJ2-1, with 7 bases that match TRBD2. This CDR3 has 15 amino acids. The V and J ends lost 3 bases and 6 bases, in that order; junction bases with no gene match: 8. Germline V gene data show CDR1 as LNHDA and CDR2 as SQIVND (reference sequence). Full variable domain (outside the CDR3, taken from reference TRBV19 and TRBJ2-1): DGGITQSPKYLFRKEGQNVTLSCEQNLNHDAMYWYRQDPGQGLRLIYYSQIVNDFQKGDIAEGYSVSREKKESFPLTVTSAQKNPTAFYLCASSMDGRWVNEQFFGPGTRLTVL.

This clonotype has ten or more counts. V usage is TRBV24-1 and J usage is TRBJ2-3; the D gene could be TRBD1 or TRBD2 (5 bases each). The CDR3 length is 17 residues. V was trimmed by 4 bases and J by 5 bases, leaving 21 bases between them. Looked up from germline, CDR1 is KGHDR and CDR2 is SFDVKD. CDR3 coding DNA: TGTGCCACCAGTGACCCCACCCCGGGACGTGGGGGAGATACGCAGTATTTT. This codes for CATSDPTPGRGGDTQYF.

This clonotype was recorded many times. The chain uses TRBV28 and TRBJ2-3, with 7 bases aligning to TRBD2. From germline, CDR1 is MDHEN and CDR2 SYDVKM. The CDR3 contains 14 residues. V was pared by 6 bases and J by 5 bases, with 8 bases of the junction left unmatched. The CDR3 DNA follows: TGTGCCAGCAGCAAGGGAGGGCCGGAAGATACGCAGTATTTT. As protein: CASSKGGPEDTQYF.

There are a few counts of this clonotype. J is TRBJ2-1 and V is TRBV20-1, with TRBD2 matching over 7 bases. The germline gives CDR1 DFQATT, CDR2 SNEGSKA (reference sequence). This CDR3 contains 13 residues. With 3 bases clipped from V and 2 bases from J, the junction kept 1 base outside the gene matches. CDR3 sequence reads: CSASGRTYNEQFF. DNA for the CDR3: TGCAGTGCTAGCGGGAGGACCTACAATGAGCAGTTCTTC.

This clonotype was observed at least ten times. This chain joins TRBV2 and TRBJ1-4, with D perhaps matching TRBD1 (5 bases). This CDR3 spans 13 amino acids. CDR1 and CDR2 (germline): SNHLY, FYNNEI. The V gene lost 0 bases and the J gene lost 13 bases, with 12 bases spanning the gap. CDR3 sequence (DNA): TGTGCCAGCAGTGAAGCGCTCGGGGGTAGACTGTTTTTT. Translated: CASSEALGGRLFF.

This clonotype was detected a few times. This rearrangement joins TRBV19 to TRBJ2-7, with 8 positions matching TRBD1. CDR3 length: 16 amino acids. J lost 5 bases, V lost 5 bases, and 14 bases had no gene match. Germline V gene lookup returns CDR1 LNHDA and CDR2 SQIVND (reference sequence). In DNA form, the CDR3 reads TGTGCCAGTAGTCCCATAAGACAGGGGACGCAGGACGAGCAGTACTTC. Its protein is CASSPIRQGTQDEQYF.

As concerns this clonotype: A much more abundant neighbour one base away suggests this may be a read error. This chain links TRBV27 with TRBJ1-1; D not certain. V was cut by 5 bases and J by 7 bases, with 14 bases left in between. This CDR3 spans 13 amino acids. The germline CDR1 and CDR2 sequences are MNHEY and SMNVEV (reference sequence). The CDR3 loop reads CASSVSGVDEAFF. The CDR3 region has the DNA TGTGCCAGCAGTGTCTCTGGGGTGGATGAAGCTTTCTTT.

About this clonotype itself: This may arise from a read error, as a much more abundant clone is one base away. The chain employs TRBV5-1 and TRBJ2-1; the D call may be TRBD1 or TRBD2 (6 bases each). CDR1 and CDR2 from the germline V gene are SGHRS and YFSETQ. The CDR3 loop spans 13 amino acids. In nucleotides, the CDR3 is TGCGCCAGCAGGTACGGGGGCTACAATGAGCGGTTCTTC. Amino acid sequence: CASRYGGYNERFF.

In its sample, this clonotype was seen a few times. The rearrangement links TRBV6-2 or TRBV6-3 to TRBJ2-3, with no clear D. Germline V gene data show CDR1 as MNHEY and CDR2 as SVGEGT. This CDR3 has 13 amino acids. The V gene lost 7 bases and the J gene lost 1 base, with 9 bases spanning the gap. CDR3 loop: CASMADRTDTQYF. CDR3 DNA sequence: TGTGCCAGCATGGCGGACCGCACAGATACGCAGTATTTT.

This clonotype was counted ten times or more. The chain links TRBV27 to TRBJ2-3; D perhaps matches TRBD1 (6 bases). Germline V gives CDR1 MNHEY, CDR2 SMNVEV (reference sequence). Between the trimmed V and J ends, which lost 5 bases and 1 base, there was a span of 10 bases. This CDR3 spans 14 amino acids. Here the CDR3 reads CASSNRQGTDTQYF. CDR3 in DNA: TGTGCCAGCAGTAACCGACAGGGCACAGATACGCAGTATTTT.

The V call is TRBV3-1, the J call TRBJ2-7; 8 bases fit TRBD2. This CDR3 region has 15 residues. Germline V lookup: CDR1 LGHDT, CDR2 YNNKEL (reference sequence). Trimming cost V 0 bases and J 6 bases; bases outside gene matches: 7. CDR3 region: CASSQDFGRAREQYF. CDR3 coding DNA: TGTGCCAGCAGCCAAGATTTCGGGAGGGCCCGCGAGCAGTACTTC.

The chain links TRBV11-3 to TRBJ2-2, with TRBD2 as a possible D gene (5 bases). The CDR3 loop spans 15 amino acids. Trimming cost V 4 bases and J 8 bases, with 17 bases left between them. Germline CDR1 is SGHNT and CDR2 is YENEEA. The CDR3 nucleotides are TGTGCCAGCAGCTCCCTTGGAGGCGGAAGTGGGGAGCTGTTTTTT. Translating it yields CASSSLGGGSGELFF.

This clonotype was observed a handful of times. This chain links TRBV20-1 with TRBJ2-7; 8 nucleotides line up with TRBD1. Losses at the gene ends were 4 bases for V and 4 bases for J; bases not matched to a gene: 12. The germline V gene encodes CDR1 DFQATT and CDR2 SNEGSKA (reference sequence). This CDR3 is 15 amino acids long. CDR3 amino acids: CSATVTGTGPYEQYF. Here the CDR3 DNA reads TGCAGTGCTACCGTGACCGGGACAGGACCTTACGAGCAGTACTTC.

In its sample, this clonotype was seen many times. The chain couples TRBV7-3 to TRBJ2-5; maybe TRBD2 (5 bases). The CDR3 spans 14 residues. V was pared by 4 bases and J by 2 bases, with 11 bases between. CDR1 and CDR2 (germline): SGHTA, FQGTGA. This CDR3 is CASSSRGRQETQYF. DNA of the CDR3: TGTGCCAGCAGCTCCCGGGGTAGGCAAGAGACCCAGTACTTC.

The chain has TRBV24-1 and TRBJ1-3, with TRBD1 as a possible D gene (5 bases). Germline V gene sequence: CDR1 KGHDR, CDR2 SFDVKD. Deletions cut 4 bases from V and 4 bases from J, with 13 bases between. CDR3 size: 15 residues. This chain's CDR3 is CATSEDGTRGNTIYF. The CDR3 coding sequence is TGTGCCACCAGTGAAGATGGGACCCGCGGAAACACCATATATTTT.

This clonotype has more than one count but fewer than ten. V usage is TRBV12-3 or TRBV12-4 and J usage is TRBJ2-3, with unresolved D. CDR3 length: 12 residues. The germline V and J ends were trimmed by 2 bases and 5 bases, with 5 bases remaining between them. CDR3 amino acids: CASSLKLDTQYF. The CDR3 bases are TGTGCCAGCAGTTTAAAGTTAGATACGCAGTATTTT.